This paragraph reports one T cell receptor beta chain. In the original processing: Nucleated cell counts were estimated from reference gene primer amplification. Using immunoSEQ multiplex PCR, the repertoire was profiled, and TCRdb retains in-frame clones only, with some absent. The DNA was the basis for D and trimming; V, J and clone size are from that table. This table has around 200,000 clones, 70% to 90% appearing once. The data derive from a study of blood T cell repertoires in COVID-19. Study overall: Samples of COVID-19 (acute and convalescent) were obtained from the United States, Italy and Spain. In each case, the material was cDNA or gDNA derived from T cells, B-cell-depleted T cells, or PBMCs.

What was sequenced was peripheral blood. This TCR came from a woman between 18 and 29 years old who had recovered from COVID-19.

CDR3 bases: TGTGCCAGCAGTTATTGGGCAGGGGGACTTAGCAATCAGCCCCAGCATTTT. It translates to CASSYWAGGLSNQPQHF. This chain joins TRBV6-2 or TRBV6-3 and TRBJ1-5; 7 nucleotides match TRBD1. The CDR3 extends over 17 amino acids. V lost 3 bases to trimming and J lost 0 bases; unmatched junction nucleotides: 8. Germline V gene data show CDR1 as MNHEY and CDR2 as SVGEGT.